The 5 T cell receptor beta chains below all came from one sample that was sequenced in a study of cytomegalovirus exposure and HLA in healthy donors. Using immunoSEQ multiplex PCR, the repertoire was profiled, and TCRdb retains in-frame clones only, with some absent. There are around 150,000 clones in the sample; roughly 91% occur only once, and about 3.1% lies in the top ten. The sequenced sample was PBMCs. These receptors were collected from a woman aged 18 to 35 in good health and CMV-seropositive.

The chain joins TRBV2 to TRBJ1-5; TRBD1 matches 10 bases. Per germline, CDR1 SNHLY and CDR2 FYNNEI. The CDR3 is 15 residues long. The trim removed 4 bases at V and 0 bases at J, leaving 0 bases unmatched. CDR3 in amino acids: CASSGTGGSNQPQHF. CDR3 DNA: TGTGCCAGCAGTGGGACAGGGGGTAGCAATCAGCCCCAGCATTTT.

V gene TRBV11-3 combines with J gene TRBJ1-2; the D is unclear. V lost 3 bases and J 4 bases, leaving 15 bases between the germline ends. Looked up from germline, CDR1 is SGHNT and CDR2 is YENEEA. There are 15 residues in the CDR3. The CDR3 region is CASSFHPREGYGYTF. In DNA, the CDR3 is TGTGCCAGCAGCTTCCATCCCCGGGAGGGCTATGGCTACACCTTC.

The chain joins TRBV28 to TRBJ2-7; TRBD1 matches at 7 bases. The germline V gene has CDR1 MDHEN and CDR2 SYDVKM. After removal of 6 bases from V and 5 bases from J, the junction contained 7 bases not matched to a gene. This CDR3 has 13 residues. The CDR3 loop is CASRETGLNEQYF. In nucleotides, the CDR3 is TGTGCCAGCAGGGAGACAGGGCTGAACGAGCAGTACTTC.

V and J are TRBV2 and TRBJ1-2; D is undetermined. Germline V lookup: CDR1 SNHLY, CDR2 FYNNEI. This CDR3 region has 13 residues. V was cut by 0 bases and J by 3 bases, with 5 bases left in between. CDR3 protein: CASSEAQYYGYTF. CDR3 bases: TGTGCCAGCAGTGAAGCGCAGTACTATGGCTACACCTTC.

The rearrangement links TRBV27 to TRBJ2-7, with D hard to call. Germline V gene lookup returns CDR1 MNHEY and CDR2 SMNVEV (reference sequence). The CDR3 is 14 amino acids. V was cut by 6 bases and J by 0 bases, with 12 bases left in between. CDR3 region: CASRTRFDSYEQYF. DNA for the CDR3: TGTGCCAGCAGGACTCGTTTTGACTCCTACGAGCAGTACTTC.